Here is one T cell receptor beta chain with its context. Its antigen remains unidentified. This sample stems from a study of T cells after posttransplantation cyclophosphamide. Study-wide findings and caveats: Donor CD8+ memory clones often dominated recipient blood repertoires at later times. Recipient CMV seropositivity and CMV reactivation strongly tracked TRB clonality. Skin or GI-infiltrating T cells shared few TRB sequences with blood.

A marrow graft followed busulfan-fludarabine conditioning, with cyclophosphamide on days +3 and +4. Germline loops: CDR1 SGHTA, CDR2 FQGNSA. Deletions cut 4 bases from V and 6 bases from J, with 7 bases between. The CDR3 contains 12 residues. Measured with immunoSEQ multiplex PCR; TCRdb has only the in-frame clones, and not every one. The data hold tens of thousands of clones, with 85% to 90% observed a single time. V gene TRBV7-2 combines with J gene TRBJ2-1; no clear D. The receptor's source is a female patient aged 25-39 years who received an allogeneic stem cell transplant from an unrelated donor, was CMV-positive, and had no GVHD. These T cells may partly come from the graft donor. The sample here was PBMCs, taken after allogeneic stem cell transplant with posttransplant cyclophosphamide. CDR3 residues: CASSSSSNEQFF. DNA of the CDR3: TGTGCCAGCAGCTCCTCTAGCAATGAGCAGTTCTTC.